This T cell receptor beta chain emerged from a study of blood T cell repertoires in COVID-19. Study context: Sample material is recorded as cDNA or gDNA derived from T cells, B-cell-depleted T cells, or PBMCs.

Here immunoSEQ multiplex PCR was the method, and the copy in TCRdb shows in-frame clones only, minus some. The profile shows about 260,000 clones, about 87% of them singletons. Trimming stripped 6 bases from V and 8 bases from J, with 13 bases between. CDR3 length: 12 amino acids. Germline CDR1 and CDR2: MRHNA and SNTAGT. The clonotype was recovered from a woman aged 40 to 50 with acute or convalescent COVID-19. The sequencing sample was made of peripheral blood. This rearrangement joins TRBV6-4 to TRBJ1-2; D is undetermined. CDR3 in DNA: TGTGCCAGCAGGGCCTTCAGATTGGGCTACACCTTC. Protein sequence: CASRAFRLGYTF.